The subject of this entry is one T cell receptor (beta chain). CDR3 size: 15 residues. Germline CDR1 reads SEHNR; CDR2 reads FQNEAQ (reference sequence). Trimming removed 6 bases from V and 2 bases from J, with 14 bases in between. The sample belongs to a study of control samples from healthy donors and cancer patients. Method: immunoSEQ multiplex PCR; TCRdb's copy keeps in-frame clones and lacks some. The sample consists of 400,000 to 500,000 clones, 80% to 95% of them appearing once. The V and J genes are TRBV7-9 and TRBJ2-1; TRBD2 is a possible D gene (6 bases). The TCR comes from a man aged 35-49 years with head and neck cancer. The sample was PBMCs. The CDR3 bases are TGTGCCAGCAGTCTTAGCGGCGGGGCCTACAATGAGCAGTTCTTC. Protein: CASSLSGGAYNEQFF.